A selection of T cell receptor beta chains follows, all from one sample in a study of shared clonotypes between healthy human individuals. Here immunoSEQ multiplex PCR was the method, and the copy in TCRdb shows in-frame clones only, minus some. The table shows 450,000 to 600,000 clones, with around 74% occurring only once. The specimen was PBMCs. These TCRs come from a woman aged 40 to 50 in good health. Some clones in this sample may be carry-over from other donors' samples. Each CDR3 is given with its conserved first and last residue. Size tells how often a clone was seen (once, few, many) or the class of an expanded clone, and some rows leave it out.

TRBV15,TRBJ2-2,.,CATSRNRAGTGELFF
TRBV7-2,TRBJ2-1,.,CASSLLREVNEQFF
TRBV6-4,TRBJ2-1,.,CASSDYPRQGSYNEQFF
TRBV30,TRBJ2-1,.,CAWSPRDFRNHEQFF
TRBV7-9,.,.,CASSFELAKSSYEQYF
TRBV5-4,TRBJ2-7,.,CASSRTSRSYEQYF
TRBV9,TRBJ2-2,once,CASSVVALWGDGHTGELFF
TRBV18,TRBJ1-1,few,CASSPGRGENTEAFF
TRBV7-2,TRBJ2-5,.,CASSGTPTGAGETQYF
TRBV14,TRBJ2-6,.,CASQGPNSGANVLTF
TRBV7-9,TRBJ2-5,.,CASSPGAVIQETQYF
TRBV2,TRBJ2-7,.,CASSSGTLSYEQYF
TRBV28,TRBJ1-2,.,CASSLGQLYGYTF
TRBV5-4,TRBJ2-5,.,CAGSPRGQQETQYF
TRBV30,TRBJ1-1,few,CAWSRQVNTEAFF
TRBV9,TRBJ2-1,.,CASSVVRPSGVEQFF
TRBV2,TRBJ1-1,.,CARATGAFSGTANTEAFF